This TCR beta chain was sequenced for a study of cytomegalovirus exposure and HLA in healthy donors. On this clone: Its specificity is unknown.

Findings and limits, study-wide: A later analysis by the authors found several of the most significant clusters apparently linked to common viral pathogens. In a later analysis, a genetic analysis reported fewer productive-TCR N-insertions in an Asian-associated ancestry cluster than the cohort average.

CDR3 length: 15 residues. J was trimmed by 2 bases and V by 0 bases; bases with no gene match: 3. Per the germline V gene, CDR1 is SGHRS and CDR2 is YFSETQ. With 60 Vbeta and 13 Jbeta primers, the PCR was carried out. Sequenced by immunoSEQ multiplex PCR; TCRdb stores in-frame clones only, minus some. The table lists 150,000 to 200,000 clones, about 80% of them singletons. The chain joins TRBV5-1 to TRBJ2-7; 9 bases are a match to TRBD1. This clonotype was sampled from a middle-aged woman in good health and CMV-seronegative. The sequenced sample was PBMCs. Here the CDR3 reads CASSLGTGAPYEQYF. DNA of the CDR3: TGCGCCAGCAGCTTGGGGACAGGGGCCCCCTACGAGCAGTACTTC. The whole variable domain, filled in from reference TRBV5-1 and TRBJ2-7, reads KAGVTQTPRYLIKTRGQQVTLSCSPISGHRSVSWYQQTPGQGLQFLFEYFSETQRNKGNFPGRFSGRQFSNSRSEMNVSTLELGDSALYLCASSLGTGAPYEQYFGPGTRLTVT.